The 20 T cell receptor beta chains below come from one sample, sequenced in a study of shared clonotypes between healthy human individuals. Data came from immunoSEQ multiplex PCR; TCRdb stores just in-frame clones and leaves some out. The sample comprises approximately 470,000 clones, roughly 80% of which are singletons, and about 12% rests with the top ten. Sequenced: PBMCs. The receptors derive from a woman aged 35 to 49 in good health. Some clones in this sample may be carry-over from other donors' samples.

This chain connects TRBV29-1 to TRBJ2-1, with 8 bases that match TRBD1. CDR1 and CDR2 (germline): SQVTM, ANQGSEA. V gave up 3 bases and J gave up 9 bases; unmatched junction bases: 7. The CDR3 contains 13 residues. The CDR3 sequence is CSVDQTGAGEQFF. The CDR3 nucleotides are TGCAGCGTTGACCAGACAGGGGCGGGTGAGCAGTTCTTC.

This chain uses TRBV4-3 with TRBJ2-1, with D maybe TRBD2 (6 bases). V lost 1 base and J 4 bases, leaving 11 bases between the germline ends. In germline, CDR1 is LGHNA, CDR2 YSLEER. The CDR3 has 15 residues. The CDR3 is CASSQGLGTYNEQFF. DNA for the CDR3: TGCGCCAGCAGCCAAGGCTTGGGGACTTACAATGAGCAGTTCTTC.

There are many counts of this clone. The V and J genes are TRBV6-1 and TRBJ1-1; 7 bases agree with TRBD1. Germline-derived CDR1 and CDR2 are MNHNS and SASEGT. The V and J ends lost 6 bases and 7 bases, in that order; junction bases with no gene match: 8. This CDR3 contains 13 residues. The CDR3 DNA reads TGTGCCAGCAGGGATCGAGACAGGGTTGAAGCTTTCTTT. Amino acid sequence: CASRDRDRVEAFF.

As to this clone: A read error is likely here: a far larger clone is one base away. The sample carries other DNA sequences with the same CDR3. The V and J genes are TRBV25-1 and TRBJ1-1; D is unresolved. Germline loops: CDR1 MGHDK, CDR2 SYGVNS. Trimming took 5 bases from V and 7 from J, leaving 11 bases between them. The CDR3 extends over 12 amino acids. The CDR3 DNA follows: TGTGCCAGCAGTCGGAATGAAGGTGAAGCTTTCTTT. This encodes CASSRNEGEAFF.

CDR3 coding DNA: TGTGCCAGTAGTCCTTCATACGGGATTCACACTGAAGCTTTCTTT. This sequence encodes CASSPSYGIHTEAFF. The chain has TRBV19 and TRBJ1-1, with D hard to call. CDR3 size: 15 residues. Germline CDR1 is LNHDA and CDR2 is SQIVND (reference sequence). Trimming took off 5 bases at V and 3 bases at J, with 16 bases between the two ends. Full variable domain (missing parts from reference TRBV19 and TRBJ1-1): DGGITQSPKYLFRKEGQNVTLSCEQNLNHDAMYWYRQDPGQGLRLIYYSQIVNDFQKGDIAEGYSVSREKKESFPLTVTSAQKNPTAFYLCASSPSYGIHTEAFFGQGTRLTVV.

This clone was found many times. This specimen includes other DNA sequences encoding the same CDR3. The genes are TRBV7-9 and TRBJ2-7, with D possibly being TRBD2 (6 bases). Germline loops: CDR1 SEHNR, CDR2 FQNEAQ (reference sequence). The V end was cut by 5 bases, the J end by 2 bases, with 22 bases between. The CDR3 covers 17 residues. The CDR3 nucleotides read TGTGCCAGCAGCCCCCCATGGCGGGATGGGCCGACCTACGAGCAGTACTTC. Translation: CASSPPWRDGPTYEQYF.

This chain links TRBV18 with TRBJ2-5; possible D gene TRBD2, 5 bases. The CDR3 spans 17 residues. V lost 0 bases to trimming and J lost 1 base, with 15 bases between them. Germline CDR1 is KGHSH and CDR2 is LQKENI. CDR3 sequence (DNA): TGTGCCAGCTCACCACCCGGGGTAGCTACCTCCCAAGAGACCCAGTACTTC. It codes for CASSPPGVATSQETQYF.

In the case of this clone: With only one base between it and a far larger clone, this is likely a read error. This chain connects TRBV11-2 to TRBJ2-7, with 7 positions matching TRBD2. Germline loops: CDR1 SGHAT, CDR2 FQNNGV. V lost 5 bases, J lost 2 bases, and 9 bases stayed unmatched. This CDR3 comprises 15 residues. The CDR3 here is CASSHRAGVTYEQYF. The DNA for the CDR3 is TGTGCCAGCAGCCACCGGGCGGGAGTGACCTACGAGCAGTACTTC.

The chain links TRBV27 to TRBJ2-3; D call uncertain. Trimming took 2 bases from V and 4 from J, leaving 7 bases between them. This CDR3 is built from 13 residues. Per the germline V gene, CDR1 is MNHEY and CDR2 is SMNVEV (reference sequence). CDR3 bases: TGTGCCAGCAGTTTACTGGTGGCAGATACGCAGTATTTT. Translated, it gives CASSLLVADTQYF.

The genes are TRBV2 and TRBJ2-7; no clear D gene. V lost 3 bases, J lost 4 bases, and 7 bases lay in between. The CDR3 consists of 12 residues. Looked up from germline, CDR1 is SNHLY and CDR2 is FYNNEI. CDR3: CASSEDQYEQYF. CDR3 nucleotides: TGTGCCAGCAGTGAGGACCAGTACGAGCAGTACTTC.

This clone was counted once. The rearrangement uses TRBV18 and TRBJ1-2; D perhaps matches TRBD1 (5 bases). Between the trimmed V and J ends, which lost 3 bases and 8 bases, there was a span of 16 bases. CDR3 size: 14 residues. CDR1 is KGHSH and CDR2 is LQKENI in the germline V gene. CDR3 protein: CASSPQGRSLGYTF. The CDR3 region has the DNA TGTGCCAGCTCACCTCAGGGACGGTCCTTGGGCTACACCTTC.

Regarding this clone: The same CDR3 can be traced to other DNA sequences in this sample. This chain uses TRBV5-1 with TRBJ2-3, with D hard to call. The V gene's germline CDR1 is SGHRS and CDR2 YFSETQ. This CDR3 contains 13 residues. The V end lost 4 bases, the J end lost 1 base, and 7 bases lay between the germline ends. CDR3 in amino acids: CASSLVGTDTQYF. For the CDR3, the DNA is TGCGCCAGCAGCCTGGTGGGCACAGATACGCAGTATTTT.

The chain employs TRBV30 and TRBJ2-7; D gene uncertain. The CDR3 consists of 11 residues. Trimming pared 5 bases from V and 7 bases from J, leaving 12 bases between. The germline V gene has CDR1 GTSNPN and CDR2 SVGIG (reference sequence). Written as DNA, the CDR3 is TGTGCCTGGGACGTCTTGGGAGAGCAGTACTTC. Amino acid sequence: CAWDVLGEQYF. The complete variable domain, with remaining parts taken from reference TRBV30 and TRBJ2-7, reads SQTIHQWPATLVQPVGSPLSLECTVEGTSNPNLYWYRQAAGRGLQLLFYSVGIGQISSEVPQNLSASRPQDRQFILSSKKLLLSDSGFYLCAWDVLGEQYFGPGTRLTVT.

A note on this clone: A far larger clone is one nucleotide away, so this likely arose from a read error. J is TRBJ2-1 and V is TRBV27; D is unresolved. This CDR3 region has 12 residues. Per germline, CDR1 MNHEY and CDR2 SMNVEV (reference sequence). The DNA for the CDR3 is TGTGCCAGCAGTATCGGTCTGGGTGAGCGGTTCTTC. This gives the protein CASSIGLGERFF.

This clone was seen at least ten times. Relative to the germline gene, one junction end is altered; a read error may explain this. The chain joins TRBV7-7 to TRBJ2-5; no reliable D call. Germline values: CDR1 SSHAT, CDR2 FNYEAQ (reference sequence). The CDR3 runs to 13 residues. The CDR3 DNA reads as TGTGCTAGCAGCCCTGGGATGAGAGAGACCCAGTACTTC. Its protein product is CASSPGMRETQYF.

The chain uses TRBV7-2 and TRBJ2-1; the match to TRBD2 covers 8 bases. The CDR3 has 15 amino acids. V lost 5 bases, J lost 7 bases, and 10 bases stayed unmatched. Germline CDR1 is SGHTA and CDR2 is FQGNSA. The CDR3 is CASSPLFGRANEQFF. In nucleotides, the CDR3 is TGTGCCAGCAGCCCACTATTCGGGAGGGCTAATGAGCAGTTCTTC.

This clone was seen a handful of times. The gene calls are TRBV29-1 and TRBJ2-7; TRBD1 agrees at 7 bases. This CDR3 contains 14 residues. The germline gives CDR1 SQVTM, CDR2 ANQGSEA. V was clipped by 5 bases and J by 6 bases; unmatched bases: 13. The DNA for the CDR3 is TGCAGCGTTCCGTCAGGGACAGAACCACTCGAGCAGTACTTC. Amino acids: CSVPSGTEPLEQYF.

There are a few counts of this clone. This sequence is one base from a far larger clone and is likely a read error. The chain couples TRBV14 to TRBJ2-7; TRBD1 is a possible D gene (6 bases). CDR1 and CDR2 from the germline V gene are SGHDN and FVKESK. The CDR3 sequence is 15 residues long. The CDR3 is CASSQDRGSSCEQYF. The DNA of the CDR3 is TGTGCCAGCAGCCAAGACAGGGGAAGCTCCTGCGAGCAGTACTTC.

The chain uses TRBV5-3 and TRBJ2-5, with 10 bases fitting TRBD2. TRBV5-3 falls under the ORF class, with uncertain function. This CDR3 has 15 amino acids. The CDR3 protein is CAPSGRPPGSETQYF. Written as DNA, the CDR3 is TGTGCTCCTAGCGGGAGACCTCCGGGTTCAGAGACCCAGTACTTC.

On this clone itself: This may arise from a read error, as a much more abundant clone is one base away. The gene calls are TRBV30 and TRBJ1-1; D gene unclear. Trimming stripped 4 bases from V and 3 bases from J, with 6 bases between. Germline V gene lookup returns CDR1 GTSNPN and CDR2 SVGIG (reference sequence). The CDR3 length is 11 residues. The CDR3 bases are TGTGCCTGGATTACTCACACTGAAGCTTTCTTT. Its translation: CAWITHTEAFF. Full variable domain (missing parts from reference TRBV30 and TRBJ1-1): SQTIHQWPATLVQPVGSPLSLECTVEGTSNPNLYWYRQAAGRGLQLLFYSVGIGQISSEVPQNLSASRPQDRQFILSSKKLLLSDSGFYLCAWITHTEAFFGQGTRLTVV.